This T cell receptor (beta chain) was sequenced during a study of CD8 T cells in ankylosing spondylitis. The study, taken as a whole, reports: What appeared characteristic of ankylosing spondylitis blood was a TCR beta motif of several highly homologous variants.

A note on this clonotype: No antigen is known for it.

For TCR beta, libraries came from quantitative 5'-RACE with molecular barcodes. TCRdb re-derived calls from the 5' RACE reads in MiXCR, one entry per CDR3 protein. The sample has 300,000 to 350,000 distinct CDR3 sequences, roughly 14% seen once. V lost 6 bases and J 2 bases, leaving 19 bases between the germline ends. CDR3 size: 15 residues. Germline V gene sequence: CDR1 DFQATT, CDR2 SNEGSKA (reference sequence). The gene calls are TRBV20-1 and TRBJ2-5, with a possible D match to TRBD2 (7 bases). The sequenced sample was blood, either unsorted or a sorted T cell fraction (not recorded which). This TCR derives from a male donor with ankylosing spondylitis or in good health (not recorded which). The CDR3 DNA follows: TGCAGTGCCCCGAGTAGGGGGGGGGAGCAAGAGACCCAGTACTTC. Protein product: CSAPSRGGEQETQYF.